This T cell receptor beta chain was sequenced in a study of blood T cell repertoires in COVID-19 (dated by TCRdb to the early 2020s). About the full investigation: The collaborator samples originated in the United States, Italy and Spain and spanned the acute and convalescent phases of COVID-19. Sample metadata almost always included a de-identified subject ID, COVID-19 status, age in years and sex. Deeply sampled blood TCRbeta repertoires from subjects exposed to, actively infected with, or recovered from COVID-19 were included in the dataset. The samples were drawn from two sources: the first 160 participants of the ongoing ImmuneRACE study, and over 1,000 subjects contributed by 6 global collaborators. The prospective study material was composed of cDNA or gDNA derived from T cells, B-cell-depleted T cells, or PBMCs. Where HLA class I and class II types were available, the types were taken from metadata supplied by the sample provider, not from assay-based typing. The repertoires were made available in a free public database intended to serve as a resource for research on the immune response to SARS-CoV-2. What the authors observed across the whole study: How much clinical and demographic metadata was included differed by source and by participant, and the metadata was provided uncurated.

Collaborating institutions collected whole blood in K2EDTA tubes following their own protocols. For TCRbeta analysis, collaborator samples were shipped as frozen whole blood, as isolated PBMCs, or as DNA extracted from either sample type. The CDR3, from cysteine to phenylalanine, totals 16 residues. Only the CDR3 part of the read is kept: 48 bases, read in frame from the first base. V ends up 5 bases short and J 2 bases short, with an unmatched junction base count of 9. From the germline V gene, CDR1 is SGHTA and CDR2 is FQGTGA. The immunoSEQ Assay, a bias-controlled multiplex PCR, was used to amplify TCRbeta CDR3 regions from genomic DNA. In the original analysis: Within the assay, amplification of reference gene primers was used to estimate how many nucleated cells each sample contained. To quantify the absolute abundance of each unique TCRbeta CDR3 rearrangement, sequence reads were collapsed and filtered. For each sample, productive Simpson clonality was calculated as the square root of Simpson's diversity index across productive rearrangements. Not all clones reach the TCRdb copy of this immuneACCESS table, which keeps in-frame sequences only. Checked studies attribute under half of the gap to unresolved V genes and leave the rest unexplained. That table is the source of V, J and clone size, and D and trimming were worked out from the DNA. For this sample the table gives 300,000 to 450,000 clones, of which 75% to 90% were detected only once. The ten largest clones take up roughly 3.4% of the sample.

As for this clone: Its target antigen remains unknown. Qualities for individual bases were not recorded, and no much larger clone is one base off.

The chain was built from TRBV7-3 and TRBJ2-5; TRBD1 aligns with 9 central bases. Sequenced material: peripheral blood. The origin of this receptor is a woman under 30 with acute or convalescent COVID-19. CDR3 region: CASSPSTGQGQETQYF. The DNA reads TGTGCCAGCAGCCCCTCGACAGGACAGGGGCAAGAGACCCAGTACTTC.